This T cell receptor beta chain was sequenced in a study of human T cells and chemical hapten exposure. Study-wide results and limits: TCRs at high frequency, those above 1 in 1000, did not change with DPC sensitization. The immune response of these alopecia patients might not match healthy individuals'.

This clonotype has only a few counts. Its cognate antigen is unknown. The time point was: patch test 1, 2 weeks after DPC sensitization. As to treatment: therapeutic diphenylcyclopropenone sensitization with weekly scalp DPC. TCRdb independently ran MiXCR on the RACE reads; one entry per CDR3 protein. The data contain 100,000 or so distinct CDR3 sequences, 9.5% to 12% of them seen just once; the ten biggest clones take up 3.5%. Trimming cost V 6 bases and J 2 bases; bases outside gene matches: 2. The CDR3 spans 14 residues. This sequence originates from a woman in her thirties or forties with alopecia areata. Some clones in this sample may be carry-over from other donors' samples. The sequencing used whole blood, collected in connection with sensitization to the hapten diphenylcyclopropenone (DPC). The genes are TRBV12-3 or TRBV12-4 and TRBJ2-5, with 11 bases lining up with TRBD2. Here the CDR3 DNA reads TGTGCCAGCAGCCTAGCGGGGGGACAAGAGACCCAGTACTTC. Its protein product is CASSLAGGQETQYF.